This TCR beta chain appears in the sequencing data of a study of long-term antiretroviral therapy in people with HIV. Study-level results: HIV repertoires covered narrower CDR3 length ranges than controls did. Collection of the blood took place between the mid-2000s and the late 2010s. The ART regimens in use then may have been less effective than current ones.

An immunoSEQ assay, version v3.0, was performed at survey level. Sequencing was designed to cover roughly 35,000-50,000 T-cell genomes in each sample. TCRdb keeps only in-frame clones here, not all; method: immunoSEQ multiplex PCR. The sample gives 15,000 to 20,000 clones, approximately 81% of which show up once; around 19% is in the top ten. The V and J ends lost 4 bases and 8 bases, in that order; junction bases with no gene match: 2. Germline V gives CDR1 KGHSH, CDR2 LQKENI. CDR3 length: 13 amino acids. Each HIV participant was treated in the United States. As concerns this clone: Its antigen remains unidentified.

V and J are TRBV18 and TRBJ1-6, with 7 bases lining up with TRBD1. This material consisted of unsorted PBMCs, taken 0.6 years after starting antiretroviral therapy. The TCR comes from a woman younger than 30 with HIV. DNA for the CDR3: TGTGCCAGCTCACTTACAGGGGATTCACCCCTCCACTTT. Its translation is CASSLTGDSPLHF.